This entry describes one T cell receptor (beta chain). The antigen is not known. The sample is drawn from a study of T cells in localized non-small cell lung cancer. Findings and limits, study-wide: Maximal T cell clonality occurred in uninvolved adjacent lung, with tumor ranking below it. Out of the top 100 tumor clones, a median roughly 50 were seen in adjacent lung. Heterogeneity remains possible, as sequencing covered one tumor region only. Elevated blood T cell density was associated with longer overall survival.

Sequenced by immunoSEQ multiplex PCR; TCRdb stores in-frame clones only, minus some. The sample comprises around 31,000 clones, approximately 94% of which are singletons, and roughly 0.7% rests with the top ten. This CDR3 spans 16 amino acids. Deletions cut 4 bases from V and 2 bases from J, with 13 bases between. Germline V CDR1 and CDR2: SGHNT, YYREEE (reference sequence). This chain links TRBV5-4 with TRBJ2-6, with D possibly matching TRBD1 (6 bases). Material: peripheral blood, obtained before any cancer treatment. This clonotype was sampled from a woman aged 35 to 70 with stage I lung adenocarcinoma. The CDR3 is CASSPNGGTGANVLTF. CDR3 in DNA: TGTGCCAGCAGCCCCAATGGGGGCACTGGGGCCAACGTCCTGACTTTC. Full variable domain (rest looked up from reference TRBV5-4 and TRBJ2-6): ETGVTQSPTHLIKTRGQQVTLRCSSQSGHNTVSWYQQALGQGPQFIFQYYREEENGRGNFPPRFSGLQFPNYSSELNVNALELDDSALYLCASSPNGGTGANVLTFGAGSRLTVL.